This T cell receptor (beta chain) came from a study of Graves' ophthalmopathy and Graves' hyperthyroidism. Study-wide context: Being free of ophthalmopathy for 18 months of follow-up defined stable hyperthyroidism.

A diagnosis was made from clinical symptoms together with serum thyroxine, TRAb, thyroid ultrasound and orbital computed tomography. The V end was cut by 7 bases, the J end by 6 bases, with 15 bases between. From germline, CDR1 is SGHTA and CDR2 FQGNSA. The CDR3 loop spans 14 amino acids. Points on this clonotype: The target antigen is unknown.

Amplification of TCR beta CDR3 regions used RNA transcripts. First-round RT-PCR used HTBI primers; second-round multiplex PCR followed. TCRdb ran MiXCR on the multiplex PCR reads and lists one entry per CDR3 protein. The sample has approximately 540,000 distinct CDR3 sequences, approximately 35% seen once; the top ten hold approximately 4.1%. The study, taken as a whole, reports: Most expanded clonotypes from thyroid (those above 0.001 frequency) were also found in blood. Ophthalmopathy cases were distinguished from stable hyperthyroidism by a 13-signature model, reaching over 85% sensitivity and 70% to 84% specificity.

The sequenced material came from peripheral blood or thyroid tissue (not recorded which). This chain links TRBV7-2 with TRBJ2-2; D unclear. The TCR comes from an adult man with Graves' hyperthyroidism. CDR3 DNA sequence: TGTGCCAGCACTCCCGAGTTGGGGTCCGGGGAGCTGTTTTTT. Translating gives CASTPELGSGELFF.